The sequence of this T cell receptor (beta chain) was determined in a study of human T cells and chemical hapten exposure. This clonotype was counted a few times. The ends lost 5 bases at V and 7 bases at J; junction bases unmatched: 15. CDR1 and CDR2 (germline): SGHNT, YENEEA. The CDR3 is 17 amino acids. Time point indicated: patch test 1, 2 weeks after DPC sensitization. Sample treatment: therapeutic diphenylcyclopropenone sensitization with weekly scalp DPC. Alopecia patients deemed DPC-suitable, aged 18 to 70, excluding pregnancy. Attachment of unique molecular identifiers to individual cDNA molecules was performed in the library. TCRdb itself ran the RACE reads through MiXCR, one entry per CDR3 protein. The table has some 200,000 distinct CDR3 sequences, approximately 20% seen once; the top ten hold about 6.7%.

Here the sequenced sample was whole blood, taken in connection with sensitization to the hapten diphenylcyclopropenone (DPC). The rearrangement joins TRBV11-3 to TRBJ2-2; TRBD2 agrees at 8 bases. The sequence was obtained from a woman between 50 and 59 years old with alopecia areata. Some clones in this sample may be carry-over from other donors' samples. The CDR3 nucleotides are TGTGCCAGCAGCATAACTAGCGGACTCACCCCAGGCGGGGAGCTGTTTTTT. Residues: CASSITSGLTPGGELFF.